Sequencing of this TCR beta chain was carried out in a study of T-cell reconstitution after alpha-beta-depleted transplantation in children. This clonotype has just a few counts. Germline and junction disagree at one end, which may indicate a read error. It was with unique molecular identifiers that the TCRbeta library was prepared. TCRdb re-called the PCR reads with MiXCR, one entry per CDR3 protein. The sample yields 300,000 to 400,000 distinct CDR3 sequences, 13% seen once. The sample was PBMCs, taken from the stem cell graft. The receptor's source is a human donor who donated a stem cell graft to a child with Fanconi anemia.

CDR3 nucleotides: TGTGCCAGCAGGGAAGCGGCCAAAAACATTCAGTACTTC. It codes for CASREAAKNIQYF. This chain uses TRBV2 with TRBJ2-4; D gene unclear. Germline V gene lookup returns CDR1 SNHLY and CDR2 FYNNEI. This CDR3 region has 13 residues. Full variable domain (rest looked up from reference TRBV2 and TRBJ2-4): EPEVTQTPSHQVTQMGQEVILRCVPISNHLYFYWYRQILGQKVEFLVSFYNNEISEKSEIFDDQFSVERPDGSNFTLKIRSTKLEDSAMYFCASREAAKNIQYFGAGTRLSVL.